These 31 T cell receptor beta chains came from one sample sequenced in a study of blood T cell repertoires in COVID-19. Measured with immunoSEQ multiplex PCR; TCRdb has only the in-frame clones, and not every one. The sample has hundreds of thousands of clones; over 80% are singletons. The sample taken for sequencing was peripheral blood. All receptors come from a woman in her seventies with COVID-19, enrolled during active disease.

J is TRBJ1-2 and V is TRBV10-3; 10 nucleotides line up with TRBD1. The V gene end was trimmed by 10 bases and the J gene end by 7 bases; junction bases not matched to a gene: 6. CDR3 length: 12 residues. Looked up from germline, CDR1 is ENHRY and CDR2 is SYGVKD. In DNA form, the CDR3 reads TGTGCCACCGGGACAGGGGCCTCTGGCTACACCTTC. It encodes CATGTGASGYTF.

The CDR3 sequence is CASRVLDRAYGYTF. The CDR3 nucleotides read TGTGCCAGCAGAGTCTTGGACAGGGCGTATGGCTACACCTTC. V usage is TRBV28 and J usage is TRBJ1-2; the match to TRBD1 covers 8 bases. The CDR3 runs 14 residues. The germline V gene has CDR1 MDHEN and CDR2 SYDVKM. Trimming took 6 bases from V and 5 from J; bases not matched to a gene: 8.

The chain recombines TRBV19 with TRBJ1-1; no clear D. Germline lookup yields CDR1 LNHDA and CDR2 SQIVND (reference sequence). With 5 bases removed from V and 2 bases from J, the gap between germline ends came to 9 bases. The CDR3 spans 13 residues. The DNA of the CDR3 is TGTGCCAGTAGTCCCCACCTAAACACTGAAGCTTTCTTT. This gives the protein CASSPHLNTEAFF.

This sequence joins TRBV5-1 and TRBJ1-5, with D hard to call. This CDR3 comprises 13 residues. Trimming took off 1 base at V and 6 bases at J, with 8 bases between the two ends. Germline assignment: CDR1 SGHRS and CDR2 YFSETQ. CDR3 in amino acids: CASSLLEGQPQHF. CDR3 coding DNA: TGCGCCAGCAGCTTGCTGGAGGGTCAGCCCCAGCATTTT.

This chain links TRBV7-3 with TRBJ2-3; weak D call: TRBD2 (5 bases). Germline V gene lookup returns CDR1 SGHTA and CDR2 FQGTGA. This CDR3 region has 13 residues. Trimming removed 5 bases from V and 2 bases from J, with 8 bases in between. For the CDR3, the DNA is TGTGCCAGCAGCGGGAGTTTCACAGATACGCAGTATTTT. Protein product: CASSGSFTDTQYF.

Only one count was recorded for this clone. The V call is TRBV7-3, the J call TRBJ2-7; perhaps TRBD2 as D (7 bases). The CDR3 has 15 residues. Germline CDR1 and CDR2: SGHTA and FQGTGA. With 5 bases removed from V and 3 bases from J, the gap between germline ends came to 17 bases. The CDR3 sequence: CASSLGGLASYEQYF. CDR3 coding DNA: TGTGCCAGCAGCCTGGGGGGGCTAGCGAGCTACGAGCAGTACTTC.

CDR3 sequence reads: CASRVDNSNQPQHF. The CDR3 coding sequence is TGTGCCAGCAGGGTGGACAATAGCAATCAGCCCCAGCATTTT. The rearrangement joins TRBV28 to TRBJ1-5, with D maybe TRBD1 (5 bases). The CDR3 totals 14 residues. Germline values: CDR1 MDHEN, CDR2 SYDVKM. Trimming stripped 6 bases from V and 0 bases from J, with 9 bases between.

The CDR3 DNA reads TGCGCCAGCAGCCAAGTGGGCACTCTCTCTGGAAACACCATATATTTT. Translation: CASSQVGTLSGNTIYF. This chain joins TRBV4-1 and TRBJ1-3, with D unclear. Germline V gene lookup returns CDR1 MGHRA and CDR2 YSYEKL. The CDR3 loop spans 16 amino acids. V was clipped by 1 base and J by 0 bases, with 10 bases between them.

The V gene is TRBV18, the J gene TRBJ2-7; perhaps TRBD1 as D (5 bases). CDR1 and CDR2 from the germline V gene are KGHSH and LQKENI. There are 13 residues in the CDR3. With 6 bases removed from V and 6 bases from J, the gap between germline ends came to 15 bases. CDR3 amino acids: CASSPQGVSEQYF. The CDR3 DNA is TGTGCCAGCTCCCCGCAAGGGGTTAGCGAGCAGTACTTC.

The chain couples TRBV10-3 to TRBJ2-5; 7 bases are a match to TRBD2. There are 12 residues in the CDR3. V shed 8 bases, J shed 2 bases, and the junction held 2 bases outside the gene matches. The germline gives CDR1 ENHRY, CDR2 SYGVKD. CDR3 region: CAISSGQETQYF. In DNA, the CDR3 is TGTGCCATCTCTAGCGGACAAGAGACCCAGTACTTC.

In this sample, this clone turned up once. The chain joins TRBV6-5 to TRBJ1-2, with no clear D. This CDR3 contains 13 residues. Trimming cost V 7 bases and J 6 bases, with 15 bases left between them. CDR1 is MNHEY and CDR2 is SVGAGI in the germline V gene. The CDR3 nucleotides read TGTGCCAGCAATCAATGGGCAGATGATGGCTACACCTTC. Translating gives CASNQWADDGYTF.

This chain joins TRBV6-5 and TRBJ1-1; no clear D. Trimming cost V 6 bases and J 1 base, with 15 bases left between them. In germline, CDR1 is MNHEY, CDR2 SVGAGI. The CDR3 extends over 15 amino acids. CDR3 residues: CASSLGSGRNTEAFF. The DNA of the CDR3 is TGTGCCAGCAGCCTGGGGTCGGGGAGGAACACTGAAGCTTTCTTT.

The chain has TRBV4-1 and TRBJ2-7; 8 nucleotides match TRBD1. The CDR3 is 15 residues long. Germline CDR1 and CDR2: MGHRA and YSYEKL. The ends lost 0 bases at V and 5 bases at J; junction bases unmatched: 6. The CDR3 reads CASSQDQDRVNEQYF. In nucleotides, the CDR3 is TGCGCCAGCAGCCAAGATCAGGACAGGGTGAACGAGCAGTACTTC.

This chain uses TRBV4-1 with TRBJ2-7, with TRBD2 matching 11 bases. The CDR3 covers 17 residues. Germline CDR1 reads MGHRA; CDR2 reads YSYEKL. Trimming took 3 bases from V and 0 from J; bases not matched to a gene: 7. CDR3 residues: CASSHRSGRADSYEQYF. For the CDR3, the DNA is TGCGCCAGCAGCCACCGTAGCGGGAGGGCTGACTCCTACGAGCAGTACTTC.

The gene calls are TRBV19 and TRBJ1-2; TRBD1 agrees at 9 bases. Germline loops: CDR1 LNHDA, CDR2 SQIVND (reference sequence). The CDR3 is made up of 16 amino acids. Trimming at V came to 6 bases and at J to 2 bases, leaving 10 bases not matched to a gene. CDR3 coding DNA: TGTGCCAGTAGCGACTCTACAGGGGGCCTGAACTATGGCTACACCTTC. Protein product: CASSDSTGGLNYGYTF.

The J gene is TRBJ1-5, the V gene TRBV21-1; TRBD1 is taken as the D call from the table, unchecked against the DNA. TRBV21-1 is marked as a pseudogene. The CDR3 totals 16 residues. CDR3 in DNA: TGTGCCAGCAGCAAAGTTGTGACAGGGAACAATCAGCCCCAGCATTTT. Residues: CASSKVVTGNNQPQHF.

This clone was recorded only once. The chain couples TRBV3-1 (or the pseudogene TRBV3-2) to TRBJ2-1; no clear D. The CDR3 runs to 11 residues. V was shortened by 8 bases and J by 12 bases, with 14 bases between the two germline ends. Germline-derived CDR1 and CDR2 are LGHDT and YNNKEL (reference sequence). The chain's CDR3 is CASGPPSRQFF. The CDR3 DNA reads TGTGCCAGCGGCCCCCCTTCTCGGCAGTTCTTC.

This chain joins TRBV4-2 and TRBJ2-1, with D hard to call. The ends were cut back, 0 bases at V and 10 bases at J, with 10 bases in the middle. CDR3 length equals 13 residues. CDR1 and CDR2 from the germline V gene are LGHNA and YNFKEQ. As DNA, the CDR3 is TGTGCCAGCAGCCAAGATACCCAGGTCGAGCAGTTCTTC. It specifies CASSQDTQVEQFF.

The V call is TRBV5-1, the J call TRBJ2-3, with no clear D. This CDR3 region has 15 residues. Germline values: CDR1 SGHRS, CDR2 YFSETQ. V lost 7 bases and J 6 bases, leaving 21 bases between the germline ends. Written as DNA, the CDR3 is TGCGCCAGCTCCCTTGGCCTGGAGTTCCGGGATACGCAGTATTTT. Amino acid sequence: CASSLGLEFRDTQYF.

This sequence joins TRBV12-5 and TRBJ2-3; 11 bases map to TRBD1. The junction had 9 bases not matched to a gene; V was cut back by 5 bases and J by 2 bases. Germline V gene data show CDR1 as LGHNT and CDR2 as FRNRAP. The CDR3 runs to 17 residues. The CDR3 DNA sequence: TGTGCTAGTGGTACCTGGACAGGGGGCTCCTTCACAGATACGCAGTATTTT. Translating it yields CASGTWTGGSFTDTQYF.

The CDR3 here is CSAPLVTEAFF. CDR3 nucleotides: TGCAGTGCCCCCCTTGTAACTGAAGCTTTCTTT. V is TRBV20-1 and J is TRBJ1-1; D is uncertain. Germline V gene sequence: CDR1 DFQATT, CDR2 SNEGSKA (reference sequence). The V end was cut by 6 bases, the J end by 5 bases, with 10 bases between. This CDR3 has 11 residues.

The rearrangement links TRBV19 to TRBJ1-4; 8 bases map to TRBD1. Germline values: CDR1 LNHDA, CDR2 SQIVND (reference sequence). The CDR3 extends over 13 amino acids. J was trimmed by 7 bases and V by 8 bases; bases with no gene match: 6. CDR3 residues: CASSTGESEKLFF. DNA of the CDR3: TGTGCCAGTTCGACAGGGGAAAGTGAAAAACTGTTTTTT.

This clone was counted between two and nine times. The chain couples TRBV6-2 or TRBV6-3 to TRBJ1-2; D is uncertain. V was cut by 2 bases and J by 4 bases, with 11 bases left in between. The CDR3 runs to 14 residues. The germline gives CDR1 MNHEY, CDR2 SVGEGT. DNA for the CDR3: TGTGCCAGCAGTTACCTCGGGAGGGCCTATGGCTACACCTTC. Its translation: CASSYLGRAYGYTF.

This clone was found a few times. J is TRBJ2-2 and V is TRBV7-9; tentative D call: TRBD2 (5 bases). Germline V gene sequence: CDR1 SEHNR, CDR2 FQNEAQ (reference sequence). This CDR3 comprises 14 residues. Between the trimmed V and J ends, which lost 6 bases and 4 bases, there was a span of 12 bases. DNA of the CDR3: TGTGCCAGCAGACGGGAATTCACCACCGGGGAGCTGTTTTTT. It encodes CASRREFTTGELFF. Using reference TRBV7-9 and TRBJ2-2 for the parts outside the CDR3, the full variable domain is DTGVSQNPRHKITKRGQNVTFRCDPISEHNRLYWYRQTLGQGPEFLTYFQNEAQLEKSRLLSDRFSAERPKGSFSTLEIQRTEQGDSAMYLCASRREFTTGELFFGEGSRLTVL.

The rearrangement uses TRBV5-6 and TRBJ2-7; 12 bases agree with TRBD2. This CDR3 has 17 amino acids. Germline CDR1 SGHDT, CDR2 YYEEEE. The trim removed 0 bases at V and 1 base at J, leaving 5 bases unmatched. In DNA form, the CDR3 reads TGTGCCAGCAGCTTGGGTCTAGCGGGAGGGCAGTCCTACGAGCAGTACTTC. Protein product: CASSLGLAGGQSYEQYF.

The rearrangement joins TRBV27 to TRBJ2-2, with 14 bases that match TRBD2. Losses at the gene ends were 8 bases for V and 4 bases for J; bases not matched to a gene: 6. The CDR3 is made up of 16 amino acids. Germline values: CDR1 MNHEY, CDR2 SMNVEV (reference sequence). The CDR3 sequence is CASRLAGGPSTGELFF. The CDR3 DNA sequence: TGTGCCAGCCGACTAGCGGGAGGGCCGAGCACCGGGGAGCTGTTTTTT.

About this clone itself: Other DNA sequences from this sample encode an identical CDR3 as well. The V gene is TRBV18, the J gene TRBJ1-5; tentative D call: TRBD1 (6 bases). This CDR3 is 14 amino acids long. CDR1 is KGHSH and CDR2 is LQKENI in the germline V gene. Trimming shortened V by 2 bases and J by 6 bases, and 11 bases separated the two germline ends. In nucleotides, the CDR3 is TGTGCCAGCTCACCATTACAGGGAATTCAGCCCCAGCATTTT. Translated: CASSPLQGIQPQHF.

The chain couples TRBV7-2 to TRBJ2-7, with D possibly TRBD1 on 5 matching bases. The CDR3 loop spans 15 amino acids. Trimming removed 1 base from V and 2 bases from J, with 12 bases in between. Germline V gene sequence: CDR1 SGHTA, CDR2 FQGNSA. The CDR3 DNA reads as TGTGCCAGCAGCTTAGGTGGCAGGGTAACCTACGAGCAGTACTTC. Amino acid sequence: CASSLGGRVTYEQYF.

V usage is TRBV7-2 and J usage is TRBJ2-7, with 8 positions matching TRBD1. Unmatched junction bases numbered 11, after V lost 4 bases and J lost 6 bases. This CDR3 spans 15 amino acids. CDR1 and CDR2 (germline): SGHTA, FQGNSA. CDR3 protein: CASSSPGTGIREQYF. Here the CDR3 DNA reads TGTGCCAGCAGCTCGCCCGGGACAGGTATTCGCGAGCAGTACTTC.

The chain recombines TRBV6-2 or TRBV6-3 with TRBJ1-2, with a tentative D call TRBD1 (6 bases). Germline-derived CDR1 and CDR2 are MNHEY and SVGEGT. The CDR3 sequence is 12 residues long. Trimming stripped 5 bases from V and 5 bases from J, with 9 bases between. The CDR3 reads CASSQDSYGYTF. The CDR3 DNA is TGTGCCAGCAGTCAGGACAGTTATGGCTACACCTTC.

The table lists this clone with a few counts. The chain links TRBV24-1 to TRBJ2-5; no clear D. CDR1 KGHDR and CDR2 SFDVKD come from the germline V gene. Deletions cut 5 bases from V and 2 bases from J, with 2 bases between. The CDR3 sequence is 11 residues long. The DNA for the CDR3 is TGTGCCACCAGTGCGCAAGAGACCCAGTACTTC. The encoded protein is CATSAQETQYF.